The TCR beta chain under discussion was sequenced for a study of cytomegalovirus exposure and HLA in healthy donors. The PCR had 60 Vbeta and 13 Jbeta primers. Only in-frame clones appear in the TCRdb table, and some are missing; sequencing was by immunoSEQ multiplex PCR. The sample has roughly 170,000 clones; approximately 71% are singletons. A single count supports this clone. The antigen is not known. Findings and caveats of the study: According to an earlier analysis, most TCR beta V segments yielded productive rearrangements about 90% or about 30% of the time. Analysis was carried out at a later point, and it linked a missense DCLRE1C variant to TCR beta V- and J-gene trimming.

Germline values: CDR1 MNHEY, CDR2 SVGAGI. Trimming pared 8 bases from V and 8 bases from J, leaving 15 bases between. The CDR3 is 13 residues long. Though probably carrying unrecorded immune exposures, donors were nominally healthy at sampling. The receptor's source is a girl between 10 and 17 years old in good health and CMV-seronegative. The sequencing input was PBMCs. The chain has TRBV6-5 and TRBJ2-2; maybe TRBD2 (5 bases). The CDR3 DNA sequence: TGTGCCAGCCGACCCCCCGGAGGAGGGGAGCTGTTTTTT. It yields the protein CASRPPGGGELFF.